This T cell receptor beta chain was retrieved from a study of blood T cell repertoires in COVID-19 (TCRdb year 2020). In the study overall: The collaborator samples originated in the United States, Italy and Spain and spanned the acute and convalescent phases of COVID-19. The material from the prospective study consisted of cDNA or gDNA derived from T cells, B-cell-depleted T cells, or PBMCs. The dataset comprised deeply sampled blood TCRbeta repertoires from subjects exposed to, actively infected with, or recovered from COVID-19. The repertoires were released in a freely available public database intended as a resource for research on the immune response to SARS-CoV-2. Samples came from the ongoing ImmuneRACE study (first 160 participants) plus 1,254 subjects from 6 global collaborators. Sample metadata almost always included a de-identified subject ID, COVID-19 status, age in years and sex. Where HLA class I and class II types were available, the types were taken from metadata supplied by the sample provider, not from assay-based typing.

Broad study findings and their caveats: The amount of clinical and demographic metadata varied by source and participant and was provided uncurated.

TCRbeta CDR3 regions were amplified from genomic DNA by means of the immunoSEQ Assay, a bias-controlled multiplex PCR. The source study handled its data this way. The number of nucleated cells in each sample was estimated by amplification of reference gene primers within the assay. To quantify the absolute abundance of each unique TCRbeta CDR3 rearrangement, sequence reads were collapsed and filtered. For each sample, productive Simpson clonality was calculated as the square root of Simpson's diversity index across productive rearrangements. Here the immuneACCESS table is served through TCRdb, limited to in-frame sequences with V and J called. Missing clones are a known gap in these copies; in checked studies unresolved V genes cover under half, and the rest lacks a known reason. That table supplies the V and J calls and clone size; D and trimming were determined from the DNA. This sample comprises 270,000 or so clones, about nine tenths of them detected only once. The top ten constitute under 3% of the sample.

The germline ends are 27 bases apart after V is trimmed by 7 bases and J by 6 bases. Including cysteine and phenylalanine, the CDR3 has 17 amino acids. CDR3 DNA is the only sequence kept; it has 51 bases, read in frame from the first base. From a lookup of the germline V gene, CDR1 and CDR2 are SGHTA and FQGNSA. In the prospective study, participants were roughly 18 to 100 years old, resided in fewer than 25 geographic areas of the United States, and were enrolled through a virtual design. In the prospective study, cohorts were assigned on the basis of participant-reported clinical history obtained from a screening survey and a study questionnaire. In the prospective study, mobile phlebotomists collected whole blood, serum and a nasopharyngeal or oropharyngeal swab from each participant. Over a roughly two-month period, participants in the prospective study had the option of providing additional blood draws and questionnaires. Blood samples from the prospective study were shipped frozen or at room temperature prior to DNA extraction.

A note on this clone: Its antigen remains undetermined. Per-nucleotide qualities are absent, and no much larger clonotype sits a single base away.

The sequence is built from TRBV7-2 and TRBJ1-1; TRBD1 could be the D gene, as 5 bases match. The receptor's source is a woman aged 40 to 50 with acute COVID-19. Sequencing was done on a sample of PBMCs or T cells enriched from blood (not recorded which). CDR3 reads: CASIPKGVGGNLAEAFF. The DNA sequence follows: TGTGCCAGCATTCCAAAAGGGGTGGGAGGGAACTTGGCTGAAGCTTTCTTT.